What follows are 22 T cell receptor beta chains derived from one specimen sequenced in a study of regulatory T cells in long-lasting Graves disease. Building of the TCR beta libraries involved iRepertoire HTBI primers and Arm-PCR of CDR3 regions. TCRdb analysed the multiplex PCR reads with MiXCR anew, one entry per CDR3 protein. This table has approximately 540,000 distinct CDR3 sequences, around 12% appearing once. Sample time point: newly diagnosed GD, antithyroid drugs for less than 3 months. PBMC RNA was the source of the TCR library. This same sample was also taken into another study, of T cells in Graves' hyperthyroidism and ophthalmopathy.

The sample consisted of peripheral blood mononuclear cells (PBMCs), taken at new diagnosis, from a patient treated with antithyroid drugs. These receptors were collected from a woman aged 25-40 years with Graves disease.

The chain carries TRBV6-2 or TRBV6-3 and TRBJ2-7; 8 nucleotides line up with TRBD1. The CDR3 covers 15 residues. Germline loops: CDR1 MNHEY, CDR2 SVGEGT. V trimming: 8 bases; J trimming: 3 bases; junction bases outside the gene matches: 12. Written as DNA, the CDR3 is TGTGCCAGCCTTCTTACCGGGACAGGAGACTACGAGCAGTACTTC. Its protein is CASLLTGTGDYEQYF.

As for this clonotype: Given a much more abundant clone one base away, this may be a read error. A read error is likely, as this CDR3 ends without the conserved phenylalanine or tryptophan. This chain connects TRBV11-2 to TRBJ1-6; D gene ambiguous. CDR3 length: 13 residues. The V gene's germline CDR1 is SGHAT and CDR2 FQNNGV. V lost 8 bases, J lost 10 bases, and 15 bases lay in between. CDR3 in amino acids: CASAPTAASPLHV. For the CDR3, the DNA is TGTGCCAGCGCCCCTACGGCTGCATCACCCCTCCACGTT.

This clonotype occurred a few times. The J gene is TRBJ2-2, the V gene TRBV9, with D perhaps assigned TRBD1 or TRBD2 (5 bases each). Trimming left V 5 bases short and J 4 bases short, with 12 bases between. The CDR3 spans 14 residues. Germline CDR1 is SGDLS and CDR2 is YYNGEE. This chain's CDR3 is CASSPDGATGELFF. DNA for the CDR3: TGTGCCAGCAGTCCTGACGGGGCCACCGGGGAGCTGTTTTTT.

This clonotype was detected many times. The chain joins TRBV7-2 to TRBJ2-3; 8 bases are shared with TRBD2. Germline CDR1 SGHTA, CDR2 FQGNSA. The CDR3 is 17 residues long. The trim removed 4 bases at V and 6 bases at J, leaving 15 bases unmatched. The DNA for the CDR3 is TGTGCCAGCAGCTCCCCGAGGCTGGGCGGGGGGAGGGATACGCAGTATTTT. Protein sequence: CASSSPRLGGGRDTQYF.

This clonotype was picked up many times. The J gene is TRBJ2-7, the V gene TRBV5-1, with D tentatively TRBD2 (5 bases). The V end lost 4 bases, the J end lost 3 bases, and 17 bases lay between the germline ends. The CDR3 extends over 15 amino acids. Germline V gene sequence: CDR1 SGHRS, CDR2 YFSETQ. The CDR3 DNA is TGCGCCAGCAGCCCGAGGGCTGGGTCCTTCTACGAGCAGTACTTC. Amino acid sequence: CASSPRAGSFYEQYF.

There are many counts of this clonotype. The CDR3 loop is CASSLARGRWAQYF. CDR3 DNA: TGCGCCAGCAGCTTGGCCCGAGGTCGGTGGGCCCAGTACTTC. The genes are TRBV5-1 and TRBJ2-5; no definite D call. The V end lost 0 bases, the J end lost 9 bases, and 15 bases lay between the germline ends. The germline V gene has CDR1 SGHRS and CDR2 YFSETQ. This CDR3 has 14 amino acids.

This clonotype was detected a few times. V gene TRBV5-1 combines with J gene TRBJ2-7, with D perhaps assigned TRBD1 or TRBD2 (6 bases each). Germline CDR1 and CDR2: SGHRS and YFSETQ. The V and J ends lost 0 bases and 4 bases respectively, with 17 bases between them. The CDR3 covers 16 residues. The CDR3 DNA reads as TGCGCCAGCAGCTTGGAGTTTCCGGGGGCTTTGTACGAGCAGTACTTC. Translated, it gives CASSLEFPGALYEQYF.

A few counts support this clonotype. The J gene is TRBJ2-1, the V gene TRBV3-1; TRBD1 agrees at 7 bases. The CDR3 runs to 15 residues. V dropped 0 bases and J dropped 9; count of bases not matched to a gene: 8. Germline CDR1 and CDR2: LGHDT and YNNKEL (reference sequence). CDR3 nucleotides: TGTGCCAGCAGCCAAGATCGATACAGGGGCGGTGAGCAGTTCTTC. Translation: CASSQDRYRGGEQFF.

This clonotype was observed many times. The CDR3 is CASSPGIEAFF. CDR3 in DNA: TGTGCCAGCAGCCCCGGAATTGAAGCTTTCTTT. The J gene is TRBJ1-1, the V gene TRBV12-3 or TRBV12-4; D uncertain. The V gene lost 6 bases and the J gene lost 7 bases, with 9 bases spanning the gap. There are 11 residues in the CDR3.

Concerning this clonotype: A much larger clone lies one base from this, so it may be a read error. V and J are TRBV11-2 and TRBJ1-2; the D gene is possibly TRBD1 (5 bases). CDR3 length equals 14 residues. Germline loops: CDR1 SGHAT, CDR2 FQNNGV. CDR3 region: CASSPGGSNYGYSF. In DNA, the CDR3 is TGTGCCAGCAGCCCCGGGGGATCCAACTATGGCTACAGCTTC.

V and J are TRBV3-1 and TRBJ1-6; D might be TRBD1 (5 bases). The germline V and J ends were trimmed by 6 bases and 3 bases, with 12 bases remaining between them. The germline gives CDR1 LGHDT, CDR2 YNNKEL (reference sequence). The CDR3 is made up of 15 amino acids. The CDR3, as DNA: TGTGCCAGCAGTCAGGGTGACCTCTATAATTCACCCCTCCACTTT. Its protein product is CASSQGDLYNSPLHF.

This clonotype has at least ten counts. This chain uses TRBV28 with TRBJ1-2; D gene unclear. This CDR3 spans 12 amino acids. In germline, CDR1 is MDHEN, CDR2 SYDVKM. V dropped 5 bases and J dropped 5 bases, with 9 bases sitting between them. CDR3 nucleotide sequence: TGTGCCAGCAGTCTCCACCGATATGGCTACACCTTC. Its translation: CASSLHRYGYTF.

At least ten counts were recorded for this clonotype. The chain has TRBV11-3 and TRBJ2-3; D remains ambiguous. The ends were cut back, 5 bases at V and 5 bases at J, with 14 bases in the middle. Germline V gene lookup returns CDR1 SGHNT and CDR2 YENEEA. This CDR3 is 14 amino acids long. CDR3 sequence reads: CASSLTGVRDTQYF. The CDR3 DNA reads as TGTGCCAGCAGCCTCACGGGCGTTAGAGATACGCAGTATTTT.

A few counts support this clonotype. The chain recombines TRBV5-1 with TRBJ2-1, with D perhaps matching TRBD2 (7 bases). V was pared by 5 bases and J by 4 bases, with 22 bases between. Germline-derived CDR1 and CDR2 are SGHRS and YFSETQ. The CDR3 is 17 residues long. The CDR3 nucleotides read TGCGCCAGCAGTTCCGACTTTAGGGGGGGGGTTTACAATGAGCAGTTCTTC. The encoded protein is CASSSDFRGGVYNEQFF.

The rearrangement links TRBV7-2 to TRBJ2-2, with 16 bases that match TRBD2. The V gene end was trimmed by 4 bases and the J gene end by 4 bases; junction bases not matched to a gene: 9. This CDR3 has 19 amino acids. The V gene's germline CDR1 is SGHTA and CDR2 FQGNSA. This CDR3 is CASSYPGLAGGPGTGELFF. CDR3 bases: TGTGCCAGCAGCTATCCGGGACTAGCGGGAGGGCCGGGCACCGGGGAGCTGTTTTTT.

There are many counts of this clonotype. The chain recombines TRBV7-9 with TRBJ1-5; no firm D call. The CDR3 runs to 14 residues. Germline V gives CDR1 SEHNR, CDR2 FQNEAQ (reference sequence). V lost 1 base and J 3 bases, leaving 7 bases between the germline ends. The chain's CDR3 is CASSLGGPNQPQHF. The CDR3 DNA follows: TGTGCCAGCAGCTTAGGAGGTCCCAATCAGCCCCAGCATTTT.

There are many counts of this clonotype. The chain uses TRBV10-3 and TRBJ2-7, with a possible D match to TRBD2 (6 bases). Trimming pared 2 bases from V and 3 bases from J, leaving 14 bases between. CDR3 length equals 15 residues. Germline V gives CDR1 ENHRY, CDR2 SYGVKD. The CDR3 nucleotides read TGTGCCATCAGTGAGGCAGCGGGTGGCGACTACGAGCAGTACTTC. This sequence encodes CAISEAAGGDYEQYF.

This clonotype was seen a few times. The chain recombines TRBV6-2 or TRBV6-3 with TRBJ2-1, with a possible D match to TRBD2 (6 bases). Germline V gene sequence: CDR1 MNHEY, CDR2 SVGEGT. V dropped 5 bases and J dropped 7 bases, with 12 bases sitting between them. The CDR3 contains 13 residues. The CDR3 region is CASSTGLLNEQFF. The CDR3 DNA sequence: TGTGCCAGCAGTACGGGACTCCTGAATGAGCAGTTCTTC.

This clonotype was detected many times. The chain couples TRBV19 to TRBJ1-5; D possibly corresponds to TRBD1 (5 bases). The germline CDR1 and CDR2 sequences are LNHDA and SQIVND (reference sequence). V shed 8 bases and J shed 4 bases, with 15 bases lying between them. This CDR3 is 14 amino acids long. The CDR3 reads CASATGRKNQPQHF. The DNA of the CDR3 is TGTGCCAGTGCGACGGGACGGAAAAATCAGCCCCAGCATTTT.

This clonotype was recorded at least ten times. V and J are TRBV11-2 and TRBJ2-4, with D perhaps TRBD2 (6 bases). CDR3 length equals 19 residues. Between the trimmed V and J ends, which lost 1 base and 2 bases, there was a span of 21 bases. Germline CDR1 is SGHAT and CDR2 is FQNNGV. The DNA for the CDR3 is TGTGCCAGCAGCTTAGTCGGTGATGCGGGGACTGCTACCAAAAACATTCAGTACTTC. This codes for CASSLVGDAGTATKNIQYF.

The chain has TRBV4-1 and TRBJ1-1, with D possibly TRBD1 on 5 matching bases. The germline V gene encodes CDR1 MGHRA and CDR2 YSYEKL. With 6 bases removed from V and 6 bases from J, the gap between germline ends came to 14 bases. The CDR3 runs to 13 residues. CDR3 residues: CASSYEPGAEAFF. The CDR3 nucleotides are TGCGCCAGCAGTTACGAGCCGGGGGCTGAAGCTTTCTTT.

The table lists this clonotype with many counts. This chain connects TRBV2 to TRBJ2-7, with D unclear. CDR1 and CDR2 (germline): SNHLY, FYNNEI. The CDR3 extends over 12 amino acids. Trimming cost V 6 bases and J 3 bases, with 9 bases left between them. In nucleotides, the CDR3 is TGTGCCAGCAGCTTAAACAGCTACGAGCAGTACTTC. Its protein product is CASSLNSYEQYF.